The source of this TCR beta chain is a study of shared clonotypes between healthy human individuals. Findings and limits, study-wide: Four donors shared around 5% of their naive CD4 clonotypes. It was the non-shared clonotypes that had lower generation probabilities than clonotypes shared by all four donors.

V lost 1 base, J lost 12 bases, and 4 bases stayed unmatched. CDR3 size: 14 residues. Germline lookup yields CDR1 SNHLY and CDR2 FYNNEI. Note on this clone: Its antigen is as yet unknown.

The run depth of the assay was deep. Clones were read by immunoSEQ multiplex PCR, and TCRdb kept only the in-frame ones, dropping some. This sample carries around 600,000 clones, approximately 97% of them seen once, and the ten largest clones take about 0.057%. Sequenced sample: naive CD4+ T cells sorted from blood. Subset meaning: CD45RA+ positively selected. The sequence was collected from a woman in her twenties or thirties in good health. The rearrangement joins TRBV2 to TRBJ2-1; the match to TRBD2 covers 12 bases. The CDR3 region is CASSEVLAGGLQFF. CDR3 bases: TGTGCCAGCAGTGAAGTACTAGCGGGAGGATTGCAGTTCTTC.